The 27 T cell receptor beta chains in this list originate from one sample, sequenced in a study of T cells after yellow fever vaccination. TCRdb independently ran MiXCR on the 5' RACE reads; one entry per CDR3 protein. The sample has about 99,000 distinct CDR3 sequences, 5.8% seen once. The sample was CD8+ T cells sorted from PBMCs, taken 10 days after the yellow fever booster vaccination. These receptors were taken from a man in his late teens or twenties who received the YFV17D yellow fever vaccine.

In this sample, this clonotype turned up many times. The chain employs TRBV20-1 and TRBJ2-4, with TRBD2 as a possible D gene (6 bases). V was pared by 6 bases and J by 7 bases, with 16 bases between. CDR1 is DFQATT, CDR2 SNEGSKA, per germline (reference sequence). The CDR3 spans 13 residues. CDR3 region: CSAARGEVNIQYF. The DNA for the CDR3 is TGCAGTGCCGCACGTGGGGAGGTGAACATTCAGTACTTC.

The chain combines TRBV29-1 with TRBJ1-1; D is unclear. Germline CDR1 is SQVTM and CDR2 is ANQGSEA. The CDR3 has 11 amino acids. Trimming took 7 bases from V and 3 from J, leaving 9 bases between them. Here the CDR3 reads CSGWLDTEAFF. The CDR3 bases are TGCAGCGGTTGGTTGGACACTGAAGCTTTCTTT. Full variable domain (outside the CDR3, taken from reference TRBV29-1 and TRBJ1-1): SAVISQKPSRDICQRGTSLTIQCQVDSQVTMMFWYRQQPGQSLTLIATANQGSEATYESGFVIDKFPISRPNLTFSTLTVSNMSPEDSSIYLCSGWLDTEAFFGQGTRLTVV.

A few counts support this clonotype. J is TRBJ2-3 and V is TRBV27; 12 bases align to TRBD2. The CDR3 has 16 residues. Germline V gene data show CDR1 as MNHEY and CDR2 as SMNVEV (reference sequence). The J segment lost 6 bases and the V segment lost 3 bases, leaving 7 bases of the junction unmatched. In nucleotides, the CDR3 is TGTGCCAGCAGTTTCCTAGCGGGGGGGCCCGGTGATACGCAGTATTTT. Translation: CASSFLAGGPGDTQYF.

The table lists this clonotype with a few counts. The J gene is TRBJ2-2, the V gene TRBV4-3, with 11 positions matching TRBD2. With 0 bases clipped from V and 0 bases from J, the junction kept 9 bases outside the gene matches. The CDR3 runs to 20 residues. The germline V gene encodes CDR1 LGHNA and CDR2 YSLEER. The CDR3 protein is CASSQDGELAGEPNTGELFF. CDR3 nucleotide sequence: TGCGCCAGCAGCCAAGATGGTGAACTAGCGGGGGAACCGAACACCGGGGAGCTGTTTTTT.

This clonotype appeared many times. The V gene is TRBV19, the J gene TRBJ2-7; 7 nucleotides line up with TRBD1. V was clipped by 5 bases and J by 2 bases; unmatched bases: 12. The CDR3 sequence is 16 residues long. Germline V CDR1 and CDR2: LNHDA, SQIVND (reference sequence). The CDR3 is CASSSLFGQETYEQYF. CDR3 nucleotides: TGTGCCAGTAGTTCGTTGTTTGGACAGGAGACCTACGAGCAGTACTTC.

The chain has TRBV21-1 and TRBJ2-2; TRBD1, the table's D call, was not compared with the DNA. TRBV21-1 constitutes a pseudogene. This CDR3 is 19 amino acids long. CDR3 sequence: CASSTFGGTPLANTGELFF. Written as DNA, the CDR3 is TGTGCCAGCAGCACATTTGGGGGGACACCCTTGGCGAACACCGGGGAGCTGTTTTTT.

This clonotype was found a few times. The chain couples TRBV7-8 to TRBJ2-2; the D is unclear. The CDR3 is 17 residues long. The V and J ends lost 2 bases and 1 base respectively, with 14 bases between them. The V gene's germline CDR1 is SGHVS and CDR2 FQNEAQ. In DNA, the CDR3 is TGTGCCAGCAGCTTATTGGTGCAGTGGGGGAACACCGGGGAGCTGTTTTTT. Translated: CASSLLVQWGNTGELFF.

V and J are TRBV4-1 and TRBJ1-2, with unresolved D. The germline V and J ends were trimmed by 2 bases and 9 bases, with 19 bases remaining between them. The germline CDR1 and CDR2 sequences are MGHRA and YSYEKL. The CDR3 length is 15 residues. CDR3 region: CASSQLAAPRNRYTF. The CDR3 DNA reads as TGCGCCAGCAGCCAATTGGCGGCCCCGAGAAATCGCTACACCTTC.

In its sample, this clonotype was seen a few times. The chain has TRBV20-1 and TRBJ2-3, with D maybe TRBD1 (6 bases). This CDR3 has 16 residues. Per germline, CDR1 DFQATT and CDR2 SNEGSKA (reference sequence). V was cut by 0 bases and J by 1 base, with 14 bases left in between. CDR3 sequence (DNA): TGCAGTGCTAGAGATCGCGTGGGGGCGGGCACAGATACGCAGTATTTT. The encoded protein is CSARDRVGAGTDTQYF.

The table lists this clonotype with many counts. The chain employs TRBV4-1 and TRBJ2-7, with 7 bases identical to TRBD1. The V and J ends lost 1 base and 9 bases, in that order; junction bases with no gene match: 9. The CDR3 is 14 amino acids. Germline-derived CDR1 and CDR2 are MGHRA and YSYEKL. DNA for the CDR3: TGCGCCAGCAGCCAAGTGGGACAGACGGTGGGGCAGTACTTC. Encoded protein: CASSQVGQTVGQYF.

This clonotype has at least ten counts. CDR3 protein: CASSSDNRDWETQYF. CDR3 coding DNA: TGTGCCAGCAGCTCGGATAACAGGGATTGGGAGACCCAGTACTTC. The chain couples TRBV7-2 to TRBJ2-5; D is perhaps TRBD1 (6 bases). The CDR3 runs 15 residues. From germline, CDR1 is SGHTA and CDR2 FQGNSA. Trimming took off 4 bases at V and 5 bases at J, with 17 bases between the two ends.

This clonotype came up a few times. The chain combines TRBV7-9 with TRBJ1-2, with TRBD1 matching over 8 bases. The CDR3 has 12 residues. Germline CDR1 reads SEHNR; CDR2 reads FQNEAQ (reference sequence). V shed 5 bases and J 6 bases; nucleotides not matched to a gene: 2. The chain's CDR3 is CASSPGGDGYTF. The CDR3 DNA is TGTGCCAGCAGCCCAGGGGGCGATGGCTACACCTTC.

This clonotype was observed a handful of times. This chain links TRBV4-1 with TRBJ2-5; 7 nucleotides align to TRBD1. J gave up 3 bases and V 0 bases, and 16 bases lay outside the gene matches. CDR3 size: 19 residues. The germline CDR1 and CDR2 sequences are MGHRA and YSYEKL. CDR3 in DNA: TGCGCCAGCAGCCAAGAACCCTCCCCACACCGGGACAGCAAAGAGACCCAGTACTTC. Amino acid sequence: CASSQEPSPHRDSKETQYF.

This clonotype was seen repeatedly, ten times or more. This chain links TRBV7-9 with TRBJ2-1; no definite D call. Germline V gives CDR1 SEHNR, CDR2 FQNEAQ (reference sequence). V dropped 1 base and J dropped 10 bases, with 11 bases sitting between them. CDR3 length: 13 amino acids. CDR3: CASSLVPPKEQFF. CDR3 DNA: TGTGCCAGCAGCTTAGTTCCGCCGAAAGAGCAGTTCTTC.

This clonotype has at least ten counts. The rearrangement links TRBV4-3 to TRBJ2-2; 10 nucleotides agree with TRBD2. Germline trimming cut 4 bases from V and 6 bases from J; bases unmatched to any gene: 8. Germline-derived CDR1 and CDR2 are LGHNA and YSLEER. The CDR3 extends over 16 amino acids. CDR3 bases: TGCGCCAGCAGCCGCCCCCGAGCGGGGGGGCCCGGGGAGCTGTTTTTT. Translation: CASSRPRAGGPGELFF.

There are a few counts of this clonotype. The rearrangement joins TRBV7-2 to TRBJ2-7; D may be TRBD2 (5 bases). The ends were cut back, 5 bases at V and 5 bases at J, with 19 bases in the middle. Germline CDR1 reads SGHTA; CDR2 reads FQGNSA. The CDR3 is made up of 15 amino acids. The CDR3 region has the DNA TGTGCCAGCAGCCCCGAGGGCACAACTCTGGACGAGCAGTACGTC. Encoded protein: CASSPEGTTLDEQYV.

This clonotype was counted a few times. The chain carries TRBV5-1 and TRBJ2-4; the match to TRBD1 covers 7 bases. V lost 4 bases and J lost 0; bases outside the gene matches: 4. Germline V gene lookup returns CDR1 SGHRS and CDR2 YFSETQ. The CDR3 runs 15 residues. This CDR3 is CASSVHRGAKNIQYF. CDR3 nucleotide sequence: TGCGCCAGCAGCGTACACAGGGGAGCCAAAAACATTCAGTACTTC.

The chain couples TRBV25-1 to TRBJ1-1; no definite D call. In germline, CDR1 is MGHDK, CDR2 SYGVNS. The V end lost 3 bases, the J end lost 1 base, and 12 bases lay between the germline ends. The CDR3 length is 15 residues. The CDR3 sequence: CASSEDQQGNTEAFF. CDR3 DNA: TGTGCCAGCAGTGAGGATCAACAAGGGAACACTGAAGCTTTCTTT.

The CDR3 nucleotides read TGTGCCAGCAGTTTAGCGCTGCTCGGACAGCATGGCTACACCTTC. This gives the protein CASSLALLGQHGYTF. This sequence joins TRBV12-3 or TRBV12-4 and TRBJ1-2; a weak D match, TRBD1 (6 bases). The CDR3 contains 15 residues. Trimming removed 0 bases at V and 6 bases at J, with 14 bases between.

CDR3 protein: CASGLGQGYNEQFF. The CDR3 DNA follows: TGTGCTAGTGGGCTCGGGCAGGGCTACAATGAGCAGTTCTTC. J is TRBJ2-1 and V is TRBV12-5, with D possibly TRBD1 on 5 matching bases. Germline values: CDR1 LGHNT, CDR2 FRNRAP. The CDR3 sequence is 14 residues long. Trimming shortened V by 6 bases and J by 3 bases, and 12 bases separated the two germline ends.

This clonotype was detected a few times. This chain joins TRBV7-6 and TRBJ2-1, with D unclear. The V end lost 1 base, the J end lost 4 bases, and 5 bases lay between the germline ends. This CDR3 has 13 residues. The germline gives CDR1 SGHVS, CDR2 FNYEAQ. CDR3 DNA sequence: TGTGCCAGCAGCTTAGGTTGGTACAATGAGCAGTTCTTC. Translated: CASSLGWYNEQFF.

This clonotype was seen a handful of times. For the CDR3, the DNA is TGCGCCAGCAGCTTCAGTCGGAGGGCTGAAGCTTTCTTT. It specifies CASSFSRRAEAFF. V and J are TRBV4-3 and TRBJ1-1; D is uncertain. CDR3 length equals 13 residues. The germline V gene has CDR1 LGHNA and CDR2 YSLEER. V was cut by 5 bases and J by 6 bases, with 13 bases left in between.

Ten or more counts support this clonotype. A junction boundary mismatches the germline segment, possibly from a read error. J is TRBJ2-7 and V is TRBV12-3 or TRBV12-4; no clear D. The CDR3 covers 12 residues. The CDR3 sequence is CASSFSLYEQYF. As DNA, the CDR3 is TGTGCCAGCAGTTTCTCCCTATACGAACAGTACTTC.

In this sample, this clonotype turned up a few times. The DNA of the CDR3 is TGCGCCAGCAGCCAAGAAAGTGGAGCTAGCGCCTACGAGCAGTACTTC. Its translation: CASSQESGASAYEQYF. The rearrangement links TRBV4-3 to TRBJ2-7; the D gene is possibly TRBD2 (6 bases). Germline V gene sequence: CDR1 LGHNA, CDR2 YSLEER. The germline V and J ends were trimmed by 0 bases and 2 bases, with 14 bases remaining between them. The CDR3 sequence is 16 residues long.

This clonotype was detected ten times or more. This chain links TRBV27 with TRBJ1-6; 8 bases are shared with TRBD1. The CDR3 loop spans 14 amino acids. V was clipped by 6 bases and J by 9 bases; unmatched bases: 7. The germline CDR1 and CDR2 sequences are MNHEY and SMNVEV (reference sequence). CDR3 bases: TGTGCCAGCAGATCAGGGGGCGGGGGTTCACCCCTCCACTTT. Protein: CASRSGGGGSPLHF.

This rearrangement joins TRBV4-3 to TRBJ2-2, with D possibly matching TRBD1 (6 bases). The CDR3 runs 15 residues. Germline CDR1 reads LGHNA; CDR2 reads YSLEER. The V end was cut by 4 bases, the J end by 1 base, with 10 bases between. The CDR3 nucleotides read TGCGCCAGCAGCCGACAGGACCAGAACACCGGGGAGCTGTTTTTT. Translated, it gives CASSRQDQNTGELFF.

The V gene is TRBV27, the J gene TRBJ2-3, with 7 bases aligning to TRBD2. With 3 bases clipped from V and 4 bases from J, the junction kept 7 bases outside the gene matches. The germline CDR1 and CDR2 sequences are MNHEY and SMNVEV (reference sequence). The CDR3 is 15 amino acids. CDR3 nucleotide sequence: TGTGCCAGCAGTTTGATAGGCGGGGGACCAGATACGCAGTATTTT. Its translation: CASSLIGGGPDTQYF.